This TCR beta chain appears in the sequencing data of a study of blood T cell repertoires in COVID-19. Repertoires were generated with immunoSEQ multiplex PCR, while TCRdb's copy carries only in-frame clones and drops some. The table lists more than 150,000 clones, less than 90% of them singletons. The CDR3 is 14 amino acids. The germline V gene has CDR1 KGHSH and CDR2 LQKENI. Germline trimming cut 6 bases from V and 7 bases from J; bases unmatched to any gene: 9. The sequence was obtained from a man between 65 and 85 years old with active or convalescent COVID-19. The sequenced material came from peripheral blood. The chain employs TRBV18 and TRBJ1-1; 9 nucleotides align to TRBD1. CDR3 loop: CASSPGTGRGEAFF. The CDR3, as DNA: TGTGCCAGCTCCCCCGGGACAGGGCGGGGTGAAGCTTTCTTT.